This T cell receptor (beta chain) was retrieved from a study of blood T cell repertoires in COVID-19. V gave up 0 bases and J gave up 3 bases, with 15 bases separating them. The CDR3 length is 17 residues. The germline V gene has CDR1 LGHNA and CDR2 YSLEER. How the authors handled the data: Amplification from reference gene primers served as the basis for estimated nucleated cell counts. TCRdb keeps only in-frame clones here, not all; method: immunoSEQ multiplex PCR. The V and J calls and the clone size are those of that table, but D and trimming were determined from the DNA. The sample shows hundreds of thousands of clones, 83% of them seen only once.

Sequenced material: PBMCs or T cells enriched from blood (not recorded which). The TCR sequence derives from a woman in her forties or fifties who had been exposed to COVID-19. The chain recombines TRBV4-3 with TRBJ2-1, with D maybe TRBD2 (6 bases). In DNA, the CDR3 is TGCGCCAGCAGCCAAGACTTGGGCGGGGCGTTCTACAATGAGCAGTTCTTC. This translates into CASSQDLGGAFYNEQFF.